This T cell receptor beta chain was observed in a study of OX40 agonist ivuxolimab in advanced cancers. Turning to the study itself: Of mixed ages from about 23 to 90 and averaging 60 years, the group was around 78% male.

CDR1 and CDR2 (germline): SGHDN, FVKESK. V was pared by 2 bases and J by 0 bases, with 4 bases of the junction left unmatched. This CDR3 region has 16 residues. Sequencing used immunoSEQ multiplex PCR; TCRdb keeps in-frame clones, though not all of them. The table records 70,000 to 95,000 clones, 85% to 90% of them present only once. Sample: CD4+ or CD8+ T cells sorted from blood, taken in a trial of the OX40 agonist ivuxolimab. The clonotype was recovered from an adult with an advanced solid tumor such as melanoma, head and neck, liver or kidney cancer. The rearrangement joins TRBV14 to TRBJ2-7; 10 bases map to TRBD2. Here the CDR3 DNA reads TGTGCCAGCAGCCAAATCGGGACTAGCGTCTCCTACGAGCAGTACTTC. It translates to CASSQIGTSVSYEQYF.